The clone carrying this T cell receptor beta chain showed up many times. What it recognizes is unknown. This CDR3 is 14 amino acids long. Germline values: CDR1 SGHTA, CDR2 FQGNSA. V was shortened by 1 base and J by 6 bases, with 10 bases between the two germline ends. TCR beta libraries were made by quantitative 5'-RACE with molecular barcodes. TCRdb used MiXCR to reprocess the 5' RACE reads, holding one entry per CDR3 protein. The data contain around 140,000 distinct CDR3 sequences, roughly 18% of them seen just once; the ten biggest clones take up about 33%. The data stem from a study of CD8 T cells in ankylosing spondylitis. Study-level findings and limits: About 8 highly homologous variants made up a TCR beta motif that seemed to typify ankylosing spondylitis blood. Matched ankylosing spondylitis synovial fluid reportedly showed significant enrichment of disease-linked clones.

The source material was blood, either unsorted or a sorted T cell fraction (not recorded which). This chain joins TRBV7-2 and TRBJ1-5; a weak D match, TRBD1 (5 bases). The source of this sequence is a male donor with ankylosing spondylitis. The CDR3 region has the DNA TGTGCCAGCAGCTTAGGGGGGTGGGGTCAGCCCCAGCATTTT. Protein product: CASSLGGWGQPQHF.